Listed below are T cell receptor beta chains from one sample, sequenced in a study of beta chain features in type 1 diabetes. This table comes from immunoSEQ multiplex PCR, and its TCRdb copy is limited to in-frame clones, with some not included. This table holds roughly 170,000 clones, 10% to 15% found once. Source material: central memory CD4+ T cells from blood. The receptors were gathered from a woman under 30 in good health. Both conserved end residues are part of each CDR3. The D gene is left open where the match is weak. Clone size, where shown, is once, few, many, or a class for clones that have expanded.

v_gene	d_gene	abundance	j_gene	CDR3aa	CDR3nt
TRBV7-6	TRBD2	few	TRBJ2-1	CASSLAASGSYNEQFF	TGTGCCAGCAGCTTAGCAGCTAGCGGCTCCTACAATGAGCAGTTCTTC
TRBV4-1	-	-	TRBJ2-1	CASSQVQSASYNEQFF	TGCGCCAGCAGCCAAGTACAGTCCGCGTCCTACAATGAGCAGTTCTTC
TRBV11-2	TRBD1	few	TRBJ2-7	CASSRLGQGIYATYEQYF	TGTGCCAGCAGCAGATTAGGACAGGGGATTTATGCGACCTACGAGCAGTACTTC
TRBV21-1	-	-	TRBJ2-1	CASSGRSSSYNEQFF	TGTGCCAGCAGCGGAAGGAGTTCCTCCTACAATGAGCAGTTCTTC
TRBV18	-	few	TRBJ2-6	CASSPGGTPGANVLTF	TGTGCCAGCTCACCTGGAGGGACTCCTGGGGCCAACGTCCTGACTTTC
TRBV5-1	TRBD2	few	TRBJ2-3	CASSLAGRALGADTQYF	TGCGCCAGCAGCTTAGCGGGAAGAGCACTCGGGGCAGATACGCAGTATTTT
TRBV20-1	-	-	TRBJ2-1	CSAPRELWQFF	TGCAGTGCCCCAAGGGAGCTATGGCAGTTCTTC
TRBV5-1	-	-	TRBJ2-7	CASSLVGGQEQYF	TGCGCCAGCAGCTTGGTAGGTGGGCAGGAGCAGTACTTC
TRBV9	TRBD2	few	TRBJ2-5	CASSPREGTGTQYF	TGTGCCAGCAGCCCTAGGGAGGGGACCGGGACCCAGTACTTC
TRBV30	-	few	TRBJ2-3	CAWSVWERSRYTDTQYF	TGTGCCTGGAGTGTTTGGGAGAGGTCCCGTTACACAGATACGCAGTATTTT
TRBV7-7	TRBD2	-	TRBJ2-7	CASSLGTSANYEQYF	TGTGCTAGCAGCTTAGGAACTAGCGCGAACTACGAGCAGTACTTC
TRBV7-8	-	-	TRBJ1-3	CASTSMQHSGNTIYF	TGTGCCAGCACCTCAATGCAACACTCTGGAAACACCATATATTTT
TRBV28	-	-	TRBJ1-5	CASNPSISNQPQHF	TGTGCCAGCAACCCCAGTATAAGCAATCAGCCCCAGCATTTT
TRBV19	TRBD2	-	TRBJ2-7	CASSIEGSGRYEQYF	TGTGCCAGTAGTATAGAAGGTAGCGGGCGCTACGAGCAGTACTTC
TRBV7-2	-	few	TRBJ2-7	CASSRDREDNEQYF	TGTGCCAGCAGCCGCGACAGGGAGGACAACGAGCAGTACTTC
TRBV7-2	-	-	TRBJ2-2	CASSLAPPGNTGELFF	TGTGCCAGCAGCTTAGCGCCCCCAGGGAACACCGGGGAGCTGTTTTTT
TRBV7-9	TRBD2	few	TRBJ2-5	CASSLATSGIHQETQYF	TGTGCCAGCAGCTTAGCGACTAGCGGGATCCACCAAGAGACCCAGTACTTC
TRBV7-2	TRBD2	once	TRBJ2-7	CASSPSGLAGGEQYF	TGTGCCAGCAGCCCATCCGGACTAGCGGGAGGCGAGCAGTACTTC
TRBV10-3	-	-	TRBJ2-5	CAISGEGLGVETQYF	TGTGCCATCAGTGGGGAAGGTCTAGGGGTTGAGACCCAGTACTTC
TRBV5-1	-	-	TRBJ1-3	CASRNEGAASGNTIYF	TGCGCCAGCAGAAATGAAGGGGCGGCTTCTGGAAACACCATATATTTT
TRBV5-6	TRBD1	few	TRBJ1-1	CASSWTGGTEAFF	TGTGCCAGCAGCTGGACAGGGGGCACTGAAGCTTTCTTT
TRBV19	-	-	TRBJ1-2	CASSRGSYGYTF	TGTGCCAGCTCCAGGGGATCGTATGGCTACACCTTC
TRBV6-5	TRBD1	few	TRBJ2-4	CASSTDRAAQNIQYF	TGTGCCAGCAGTACGGACAGGGCGGCCCAAAACATTCAGTACTTC
TRBV14	TRBD2	-	TRBJ2-5	CASSQDRLAGNRQETQYF	TGTGCCAGCAGCCAAGATCGACTAGCGGGGAATCGCCAAGAGACCCAGTACTTC
TRBV9	TRBD2	-	TRBJ2-3	CASSGPSGRADTQYF	TGTGCCAGCAGCGGACCTAGCGGGAGGGCAGATACGCAGTATTTT
TRBV28	-	few	TRBJ1-2	CASSSARGSYGYTF	TGTGCCAGCAGCTCCGCCAGGGGATCCTATGGCTACACCTTC
TRBV29-1	-	few	TRBJ2-5	CSAHLTGPRTQYF	TGCAGCGCCCACTTGACAGGTCCCCGGACCCAGTACTTC
TRBV30	-	few	TRBJ2-3	CAWITVSTDTQYF	TGTGCCTGGATAACAGTATCTACAGATACGCAGTATTTT
TRBV29-1	TRBD1	many	TRBJ2-1	CSVERGRISNEQFF	TGCAGCGTTGAGAGGGGGCGAATTTCCAATGAGCAGTTCTTC
TRBV28	-	-	TRBJ2-1	CASSLIAGKNEQFF	TGTGCCAGCAGTTTAATTGCAGGCAAGAATGAGCAGTTCTTC
TRBV6-6	-	few	TRBJ2-7	CASRPIGGAKSYEQYF	TGTGCCAGCAGACCGATTGGGGGCGCAAAGTCCTACGAGCAGTACTTC
TRBV5-1	-	few	TRBJ1-1	CASSLYRATEAFF	TGCGCCAGCAGCTTGTACAGGGCCACTGAAGCTTTCTTT
TRBV6-6	TRBD1	-	TRBJ2-2	CASSPNRGAGELFF	TGTGCCAGCAGTCCCAACAGGGGGGCCGGGGAGCTGTTTTTT
TRBV19	-	-	TRBJ2-2	CASSTHGVNTGELFF	TGTGCCAGTAGTACGCACGGGGTAAACACCGGGGAGCTGTTTTTT
TRBV28	-	-	TRBJ1-2	CASYRDVYGYTF	TGTGCCAGCTACAGGGATGTCTATGGCTACACCTTC